This T cell receptor beta chain was profiled in a study of T cell repertoires in cytomegalovirus infection. TCRdb reanalysed the reads using MiXCR and keeps one entry per CDR3 protein. The sample holds 400,000 or so distinct CDR3 sequences, approximately 32% seen once. Sequencing was performed on PBMCs. The TCR originated in a human donor in good health (CMV status not recorded). Some clones in this sample may be carry-over from other donors' samples.

CDR3 nucleotide sequence: TGTGCCAGCAGCGGAACCGGGACAGGGTTAAACGAGCAGTACTTC. Amino acid sequence: CASSGTGTGLNEQYF. V and J are TRBV5-6 and TRBJ2-7, with TRBD1 identical over 9 bases. The CDR3 runs 15 residues. The ends lost 4 bases at V and 5 bases at J; junction bases unmatched: 10. CDR1 and CDR2 from the germline V gene are SGHDT and YYEEEE. Combining the CDR3 with reference TRBV5-6 and TRBJ2-7 gives the whole variable domain DAGVTQSPTHLIKTRGQQVTLRCSPKSGHDTVSWYQQALGQGPQFIFQYYEEEERQRGNFPDRFSGHQFPNYSSELNVNALLLGDSALYLCASSGTGTGLNEQYFGPGTRLTVT.